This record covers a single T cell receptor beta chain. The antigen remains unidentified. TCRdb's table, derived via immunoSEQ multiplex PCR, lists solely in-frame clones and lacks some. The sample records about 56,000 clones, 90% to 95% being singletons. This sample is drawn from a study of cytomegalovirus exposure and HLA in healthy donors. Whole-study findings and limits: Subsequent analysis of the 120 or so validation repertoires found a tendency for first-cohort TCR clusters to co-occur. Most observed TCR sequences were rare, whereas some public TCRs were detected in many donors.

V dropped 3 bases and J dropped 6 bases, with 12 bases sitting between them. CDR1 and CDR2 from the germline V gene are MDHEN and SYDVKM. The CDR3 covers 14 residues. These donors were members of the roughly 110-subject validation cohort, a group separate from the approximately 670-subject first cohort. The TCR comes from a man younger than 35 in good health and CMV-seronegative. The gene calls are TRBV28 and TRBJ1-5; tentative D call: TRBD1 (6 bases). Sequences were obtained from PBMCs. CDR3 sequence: CASSLGGAGQPQHF. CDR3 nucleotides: TGTGCCAGCAGTTTGGGGGGGGCCGGTCAGCCCCAGCATTTT.